One sample yielded the 8 T cell receptor beta chains listed below, sequenced in a study of PD-1 blockade in mismatch repair-deficient tumors. The repertoire was sequenced with immunoSEQ multiplex PCR; TCRdb's copy has only in-frame clones and lacks some. The top ten hold 13% of the sample, which has 100,000 to 150,000 clones, around 87% seen once. Sequenced material: peripheral blood, taken 44 weeks after starting pembrolizumab. These receptors were obtained from an adult with mismatch repair-deficient cancer.

The genes are TRBV30 and TRBJ2-7, with D hard to call. Germline V gene data show CDR1 as GTSNPN and CDR2 as SVGIG (reference sequence). The CDR3 runs 11 residues. The ends were cut back, 2 bases at V and 3 bases at J, with 5 bases in the middle. CDR3 sequence (DNA): TGTGCCTGGAGTTCAAACTACGAGCAGTACTTC. It codes for CAWSSNYEQYF.

The chain recombines TRBV6-1 with TRBJ2-5, with D possibly being TRBD1 or TRBD2 (5 bases each). V was trimmed by 2 bases and J by 5 bases, leaving 21 bases between them. CDR1 and CDR2 (germline): MNHNS, SASEGT. The length of the CDR3 is 17 residues. DNA of the CDR3: TGTGCCAGCAGTGAATACGAAGACTGGGGCTCGGGGGAGACCCAGTACTTC. Translation: CASSEYEDWGSGETQYF.

This chain links TRBV5-6 with TRBJ1-4; perhaps TRBD1 as D (5 bases). The CDR3 totals 15 residues. V dropped 4 bases and J dropped 6 bases, with 16 bases sitting between them. Germline CDR1 reads SGHDT; CDR2 reads YYEEEE. CDR3 DNA sequence: TGTGCCAGCAGCGTAACAGGCTTATCCTATGAAAAACTGTTTTTT. Its translation: CASSVTGLSYEKLFF.

The rearrangement joins TRBV5-1 to TRBJ2-3; 8 bases are shared with TRBD1. This CDR3 is built from 14 residues. After removal of 3 bases from V and 6 bases from J, the junction contained 6 bases not matched to a gene. Looked up from germline, CDR1 is SGHRS and CDR2 is YFSETQ. DNA of the CDR3: TGCGCCAGCAGCTCGCTGGACAGGGTCGATACGCAGTATTTT. Amino acid sequence: CASSSLDRVDTQYF.

This chain links TRBV30 with TRBJ2-7, with TRBD2 matching over 12 bases. The CDR3 totals 16 residues. Germline loops: CDR1 GTSNPN, CDR2 SVGIG (reference sequence). V was clipped by 2 bases and J by 0 bases; unmatched bases: 5. The CDR3 region has the DNA TGTGCCTGGAGTAGACTAGCGGGAGCCCGCTCCTACGAGCAGTACTTC. It codes for CAWSRLAGARSYEQYF.

The V and J genes are TRBV27 and TRBJ2-1; D is perhaps TRBD2 (7 bases). This CDR3 contains 14 residues. CDR1 and CDR2 from the germline V gene are MNHEY and SMNVEV (reference sequence). The ends were cut back, 4 bases at V and 2 bases at J, with 9 bases in the middle. In DNA, the CDR3 is TGTGCCAGCAGTTGGGGGGGGCCCTACAATGAGCAGTTCTTC. Residues: CASSWGGPYNEQFF.

The V and J genes are TRBV6-6 and TRBJ2-3; D may be TRBD1 or TRBD2 (5 bases each). This CDR3 comprises 15 residues. Trimming cost V 2 bases and J 4 bases, with 13 bases left between them. Germline CDR1 MNHNY, CDR2 SVGAGI (reference sequence). CDR3 amino acids: CASSYKGLGADTQYF. The CDR3 region has the DNA TGTGCCAGCAGTTACAAGGGCTTGGGGGCAGATACGCAGTATTTT.

The V call is TRBV5-1, the J call TRBJ1-4; the match to TRBD1 covers 10 bases. V shed 4 bases, J shed 6 bases, and the junction held 6 bases outside the gene matches. The CDR3 totals 15 residues. From germline, CDR1 is SGHRS and CDR2 YFSETQ. Here the CDR3 DNA reads TGCGCCAGCAGCAACCGACAGGGGGCCGATGAAAAACTGTTTTTT. Protein: CASSNRQGADEKLFF.